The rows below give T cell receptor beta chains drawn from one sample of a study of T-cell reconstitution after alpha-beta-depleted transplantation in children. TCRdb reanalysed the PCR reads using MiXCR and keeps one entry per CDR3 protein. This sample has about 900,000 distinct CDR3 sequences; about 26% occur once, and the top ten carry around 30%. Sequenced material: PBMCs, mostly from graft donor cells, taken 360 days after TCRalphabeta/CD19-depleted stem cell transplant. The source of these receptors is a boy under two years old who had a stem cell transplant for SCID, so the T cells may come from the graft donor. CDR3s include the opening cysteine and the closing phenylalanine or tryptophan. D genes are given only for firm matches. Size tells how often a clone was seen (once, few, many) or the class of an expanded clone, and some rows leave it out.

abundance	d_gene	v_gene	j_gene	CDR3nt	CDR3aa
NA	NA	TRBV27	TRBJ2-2	TGTGCCAGCAGTTTAGAAGCGGGACACATCACCGGGGAGCTGTTTTTT	CASSLEAGHITGELFF
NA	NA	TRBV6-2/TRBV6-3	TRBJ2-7	TGTGCCAGCAGTTACCCCGGGGACTCCTACGAGCAGTACTTC	CASSYPGDSYEQYF
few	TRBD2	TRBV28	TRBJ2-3	TGTGCCAGCAGTTTAAGTAGCGGGGGTCCCGAAGGGGCGCAGTATTTT	CASSLSSGGPEGAQYF
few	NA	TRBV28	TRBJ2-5	TGTGCCAGCACCCTTGTTGGTAGAGAGACCCAGTACTTC	CASTLVGRETQYF
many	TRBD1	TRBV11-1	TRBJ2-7	TGTGCCAGCAGCTTCGGCAGGGGGCCAGACGAGCAGTACTTC	CASSFGRGPDEQYF
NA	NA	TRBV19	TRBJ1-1	TGTGCCAGTAGTATAGATCGGAGAGGGGGTGAAGCTTTCTTT	CASSIDRRGGEAFF
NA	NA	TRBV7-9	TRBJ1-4	TGTGCCAGCAGCTTAGGACGGCGGGTGGAGGCTAATGAAAAACTGTTTTTT	CASSLGRRVEANEKLFF
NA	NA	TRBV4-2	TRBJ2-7	TGTGCCAGCAGCCGCAACGCCGGGACACCAGACTACGAGCAGTACTTC	CASSRNAGTPDYEQYF
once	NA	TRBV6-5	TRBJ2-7	TGTGCCAGCAGTTTGGAGGCGTTTAGGCGCGAGCAGTACTTC	CASSLEAFRREQYF
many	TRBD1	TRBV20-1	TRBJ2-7	TGCAGTGCCCGTGGACAGGCCTACGAGCAGTACTTC	CSARGQAYEQYF
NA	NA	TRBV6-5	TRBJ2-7	TGTGCCAGCAGTTCCCCCCACAGGCTTTCCTACGAGCAGTACTTC	CASSSPHRLSYEQYF
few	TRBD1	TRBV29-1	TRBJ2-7	TGCAGCGTTGAATTAGGACAGGAGGAGTACTTC	CSVELGQEEYF
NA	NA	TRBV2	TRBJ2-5	TGTGCCAGCAGTGAAAATCGGCGGGCAGGGCAAGAGACCCAGTACTTC	CASSENRRAGQETQYF
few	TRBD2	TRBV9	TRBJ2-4	TGTGCCAGCAGTGGCGGGGGGGCCTGGAACATTCAGTACTTC	CASSGGGAWNIQYF
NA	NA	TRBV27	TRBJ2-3	TGTGCCAGCAGTTCATTAGTCGCAGATACGCAGTATTTT	CASSSLVADTQYF
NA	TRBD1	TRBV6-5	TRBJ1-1	TGTGCCAGCAGTTCGCACAGGGGTAGCGGCACTGAAGCTTTCTTT	CASSSHRGSGTEAFF
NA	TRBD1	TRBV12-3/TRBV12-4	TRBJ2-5	TGTGCCAGCAGTTCATCTCCGGACAGGGTTGGCGAGACCCAGTACTTC	CASSSSPDRVGETQYF
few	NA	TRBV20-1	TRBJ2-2	TGCAGTGCCCGGACTCACACCGGGGAGCTGTTTTTT	CSARTHTGELFF
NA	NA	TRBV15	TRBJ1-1	TGTGCCACCAGCAGAGTCCGCGAGGGTAACACTGAAGCTTTCTTT	CATSRVREGNTEAFF
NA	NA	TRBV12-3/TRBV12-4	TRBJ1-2	TGTGCCAGCAGTTTCTGGGGGGGAGACTATGGCTACACCTTC	CASSFWGGDYGYTF
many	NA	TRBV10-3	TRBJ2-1	TGTGCCACCAAGCGGACGGGGAACTCCTACAATGAGCAGTTCTTC	CATKRTGNSYNEQFF
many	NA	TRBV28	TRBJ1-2	TGTGCCAGCAGTTTAGTACCCGGAAGCTATGGCTACACCTTC	CASSLVPGSYGYTF
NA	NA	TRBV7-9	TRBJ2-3	TGTGCCAGCAGCCCACCTTATGGGGGACCTGGCACAGATACGCAGTATTTT	CASSPPYGGPGTDTQYF
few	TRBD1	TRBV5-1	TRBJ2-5	TGCGCCAGCAGCTTGGCCCCGGGACAGCCAAAAGAGACCCAGTACTTC	CASSLAPGQPKETQYF
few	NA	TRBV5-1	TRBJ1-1	TGCGCCAGCAGCTTGGGACTCAGGAAGCACACTGAAGCTTTCTTT	CASSLGLRKHTEAFF
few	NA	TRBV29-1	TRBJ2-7	TGCAGCGTTGTCATCAGCACGCAGGGTTCTTACTCCTACGAGCAGTACTTC	CSVVISTQGSYSYEQYF
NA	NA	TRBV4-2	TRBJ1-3	TGTGCCAGCAGTCCTGACGAACCTGGAAACACCATATATTTT	CASSPDEPGNTIYF
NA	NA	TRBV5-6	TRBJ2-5	TGTGCCAGCCGAGGGGGGCTACAGACCTATCATCCGCAAGAGACCCAGTACTTC	CASRGGLQTYHPQETQYF
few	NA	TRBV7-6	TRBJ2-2	TGTGCCAGCAGAAACCCCCAGGGTTGGGACAACACCGGGGAGCTGTTTTTT	CASRNPQGWDNTGELFF
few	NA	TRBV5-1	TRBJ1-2	TGCGCCAGCAGCCGAGGATCGGGGGCGAGGTTAGACACCTTC	CASSRGSGARLDTF
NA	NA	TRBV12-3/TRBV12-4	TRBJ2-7	TGTGCCAGCAGATTCAGGGTAGGCTACGAGCAGTACTTC	CASRFRVGYEQYF
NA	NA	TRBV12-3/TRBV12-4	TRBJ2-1	TGTGCCAGCAGGTCAGGACAGAACAATGAGCAGTTCTTC	CASRSGQNNEQFF
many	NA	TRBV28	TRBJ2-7	TGTGCCAGCACCCCAGGCTGGTCGAGTGGACGCGAGCAGTACTTC	CASTPGWSSGREQYF
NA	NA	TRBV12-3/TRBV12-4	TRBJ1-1	TGTGCCAGCAGTTCCGGACCTGCGGGCACTGAAGCTTTCTTT	CASSSGPAGTEAFF
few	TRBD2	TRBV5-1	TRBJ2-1	TGCGCCAGCAGCTGGACTAGCGGGGGAGACAATGAGCAGTTCTTC	CASSWTSGGDNEQFF
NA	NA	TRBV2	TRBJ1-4	TGTGCCAGCCAAGGGCTGTGGCAGTTGAATGAAAAACTGTTTTTT	CASQGLWQLNEKLFF
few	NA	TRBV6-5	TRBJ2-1	TGTGCCTCAAGGCGGAGACAGCTCTACAATGAGCAGTTCTTC	CASRRRQLYNEQFF
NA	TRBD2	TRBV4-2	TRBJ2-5	TGTGCCAGCAGCTCTCGGACTAGCGGGGGACCAGAAGAGACCCAGTACTTC	CASSSRTSGGPEETQYF
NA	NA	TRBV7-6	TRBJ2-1	TGTGCCAGCAGCTCCCAAGCGTTACTCTCCTACAATGAGCAGTTCTTC	CASSSQALLSYNEQFF
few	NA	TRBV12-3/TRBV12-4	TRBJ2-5	TGTGCCAGCAGTTTAGGACTACTAGACGAAGAGACCCAGTACTTC	CASSLGLLDEETQYF
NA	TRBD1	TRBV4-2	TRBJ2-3	TGTGCCAGCAGCCCGAAGGCAGGGGGCGCAGATACGCAGTATTTT	CASSPKAGGADTQYF
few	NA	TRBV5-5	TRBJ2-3	TGTGCCAGCAGCTGGACCGGGACATTGGATACGCAGTATTTT	CASSWTGTLDTQYF
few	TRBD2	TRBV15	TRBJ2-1	TGTGCCACCGGGAGGGACTTTAACAATGAGCAGTTCTTC	CATGRDFNNEQFF
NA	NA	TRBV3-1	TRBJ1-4	TGTGCCAGCAGCACCGGATGGGGAAATGAAAAACTGTTTTTT	CASSTGWGNEKLFF
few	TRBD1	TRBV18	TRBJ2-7	TGTGCCAGCTCACCCGGGACAGCTCAGGCCCACGAGCAGTACTTC	CASSPGTAQAHEQYF
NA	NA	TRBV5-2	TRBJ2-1	TGCGCCAGCAACTCTCGACTAGCGGGGGCCCTAGACCGATTCAATGAGCAGTTCTTC	CASNSRLAGALDRFNEQFF
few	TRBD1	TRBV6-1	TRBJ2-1	TGTGCCAGCAGTGAGAGACAGGGGTCCTGGCGCAATGAGCAGTTCTTC	CASSERQGSWRNEQFF